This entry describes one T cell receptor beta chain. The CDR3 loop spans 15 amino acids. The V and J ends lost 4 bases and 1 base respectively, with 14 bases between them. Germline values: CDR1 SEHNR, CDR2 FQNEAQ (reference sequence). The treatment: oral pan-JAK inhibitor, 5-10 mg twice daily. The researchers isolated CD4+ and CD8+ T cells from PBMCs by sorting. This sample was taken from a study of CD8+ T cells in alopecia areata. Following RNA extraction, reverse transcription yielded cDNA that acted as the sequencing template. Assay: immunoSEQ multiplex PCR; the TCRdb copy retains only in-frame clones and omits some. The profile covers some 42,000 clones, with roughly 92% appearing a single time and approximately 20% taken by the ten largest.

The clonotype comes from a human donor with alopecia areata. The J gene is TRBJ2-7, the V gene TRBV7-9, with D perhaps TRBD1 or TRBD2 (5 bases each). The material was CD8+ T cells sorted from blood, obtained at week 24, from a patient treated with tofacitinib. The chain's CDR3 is CASSSRDGASYEQYF. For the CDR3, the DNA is TGTGCCAGCAGCTCCCGGGACGGGGCTTCCTACGAGCAGTACTTC.